This T cell receptor (beta chain) comes out of a study of T cell responses to AZD1222 COVID-19 vaccine. About this clone itself: Its target is unknown.

The method was immunoSEQ multiplex PCR; TCRdb's version includes in-frame clones alone and lacks a portion of them. The table includes about 130,000 clones, roughly 93% detected once. V shed 3 bases and J shed 7 bases, with 19 bases lying between them. Per germline, CDR1 DFQATT and CDR2 SNEGSKA (reference sequence). The length of the CDR3 is 14 residues. General observations from the study: None of the repertoires were sampled until the peak T cell response had passed.

V and J are TRBV20-1 and TRBJ2-7; no clear D. The input for sequencing was peripheral blood, taken on day 0 of AZD1222 vaccination. The sequence derives from an adult in good health. CDR3 sequence: CSASLPSIPREQYF. The CDR3 DNA reads TGCAGTGCTAGTCTTCCCTCGATTCCGAGGGAGCAGTACTTC.